The clone carrying this T cell receptor (beta chain) was detected many times. The target antigen is unknown. A sort by CD45RO/CCR7/CD25/CD127/CD95/CD27 yielded CD4+ naive, central memory, regulatory and stem cell-like memory cells. The source of the sample is a study of beta chain features in type 1 diabetes. Sequencing targeted expressed TCRB transcripts, as all isolated RNA had been reverse transcribed. Data came from immunoSEQ multiplex PCR; TCRdb stores just in-frame clones and leaves some out. The table shows hundreds of thousands of clones, with about 15% occurring only once. General study points: Insertions at VDJ junctions were less frequent in type 1 diabetes patients. These patients also deleted more nucleotides at the same junctions. Whatever favoring of shorter templates PCR might show would apply equally to patients and controls. Researchers report that Type 1 diabetes patients had moderately but significantly shorter TCRB CDR3s across all four CD4+ subsets.

Sequencing was performed on naive CD4+ T cells from blood. This receptor was obtained from a young man with type 1 diabetes.

The CDR3 protein is CASSQVAGNEQFF. The DNA of the CDR3 is TGTGCCAGCAGCCAAGTAGCGGGCAATGAGCAGTTCTTC. This rearrangement joins TRBV4-2 to TRBJ2-1; 7 bases fit TRBD2. V trimming: 1 base; J trimming: 6 bases; junction bases outside the gene matches: 0. There are 13 residues in the CDR3. CDR1 LGHNA and CDR2 YNFKEQ come from the germline V gene.